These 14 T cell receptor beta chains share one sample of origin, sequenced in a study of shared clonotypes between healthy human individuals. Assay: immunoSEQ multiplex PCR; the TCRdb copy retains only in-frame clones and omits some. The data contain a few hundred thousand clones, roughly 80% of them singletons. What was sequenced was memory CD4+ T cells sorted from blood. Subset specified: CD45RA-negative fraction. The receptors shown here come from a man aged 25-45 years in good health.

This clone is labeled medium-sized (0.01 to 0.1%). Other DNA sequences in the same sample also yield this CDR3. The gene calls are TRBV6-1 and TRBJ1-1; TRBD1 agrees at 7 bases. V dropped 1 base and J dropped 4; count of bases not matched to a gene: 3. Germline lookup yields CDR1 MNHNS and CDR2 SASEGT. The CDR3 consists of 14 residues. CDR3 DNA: TGTGCCAGCAGTGAAGTAGGGGGCGGCACTGAAGCTTTCTTT. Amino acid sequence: CASSEVGGGTEAFF.

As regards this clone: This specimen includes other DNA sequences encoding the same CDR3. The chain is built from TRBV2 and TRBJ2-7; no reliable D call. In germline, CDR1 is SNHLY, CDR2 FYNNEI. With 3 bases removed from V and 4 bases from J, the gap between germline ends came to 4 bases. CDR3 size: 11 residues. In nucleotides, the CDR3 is TGTGCCAGCAGTGACTGGTACGAGCAGTACTTC. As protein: CASSDWYEQYF.

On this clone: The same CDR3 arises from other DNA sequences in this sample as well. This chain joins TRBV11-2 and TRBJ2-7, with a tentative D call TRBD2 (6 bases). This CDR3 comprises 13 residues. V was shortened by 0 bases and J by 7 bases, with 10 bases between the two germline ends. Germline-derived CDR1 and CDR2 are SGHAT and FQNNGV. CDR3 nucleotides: TGTGCCAGCAGCTTAGATCTGGGGGGAGAGCAGTACTTC. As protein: CASSLDLGGEQYF.

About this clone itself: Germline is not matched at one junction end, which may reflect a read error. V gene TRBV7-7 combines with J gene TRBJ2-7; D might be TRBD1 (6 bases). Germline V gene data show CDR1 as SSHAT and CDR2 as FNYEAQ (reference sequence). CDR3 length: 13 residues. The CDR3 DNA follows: TGTGCTAGCAGCGCTGGACAGATCTACGAGCAGTACTTC. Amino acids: CASSAGQIYEQYF. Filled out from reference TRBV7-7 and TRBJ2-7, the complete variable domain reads GAGVSQSPRYKVTKRGQDVTLRCDPISSHATLYWYQQALGQGPEFLTYFNYEAQPDKSGLPSDRFSAERPEGSISTLTIQRTEQRDSAMYRCASSAGQIYEQYFGPGTRLTVT.

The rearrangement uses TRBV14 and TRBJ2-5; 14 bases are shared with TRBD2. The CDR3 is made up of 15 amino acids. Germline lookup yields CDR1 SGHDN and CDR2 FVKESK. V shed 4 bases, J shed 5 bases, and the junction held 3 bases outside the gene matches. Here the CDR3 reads CASSPRLAGGETQYF. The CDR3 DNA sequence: TGTGCCAGCAGCCCTAGACTAGCGGGAGGGGAGACCCAGTACTTC.

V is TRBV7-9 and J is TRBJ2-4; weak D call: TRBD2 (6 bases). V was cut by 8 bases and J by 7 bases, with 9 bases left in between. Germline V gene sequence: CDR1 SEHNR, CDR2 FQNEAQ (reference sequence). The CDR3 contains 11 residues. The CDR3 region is CASGTGNIQYF. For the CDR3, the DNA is TGTGCCAGCGGGACTGGGAACATTCAGTACTTC.

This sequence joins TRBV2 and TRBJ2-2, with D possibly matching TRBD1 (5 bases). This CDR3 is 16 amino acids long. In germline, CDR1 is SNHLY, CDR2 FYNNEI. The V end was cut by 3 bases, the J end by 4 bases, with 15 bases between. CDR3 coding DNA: TGTGCCAGCAGTGATTGGCAGGGAAGGAGCACCGGGGAGCTGTTTTTT. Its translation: CASSDWQGRSTGELFF.

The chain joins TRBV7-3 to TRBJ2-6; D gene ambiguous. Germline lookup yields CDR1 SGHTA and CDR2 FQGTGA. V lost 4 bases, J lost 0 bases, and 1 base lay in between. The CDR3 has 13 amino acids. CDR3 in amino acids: CASSSSGANVLTF. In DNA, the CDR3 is TGTGCCAGCAGCTCCTCTGGGGCCAACGTCCTGACTTTC.

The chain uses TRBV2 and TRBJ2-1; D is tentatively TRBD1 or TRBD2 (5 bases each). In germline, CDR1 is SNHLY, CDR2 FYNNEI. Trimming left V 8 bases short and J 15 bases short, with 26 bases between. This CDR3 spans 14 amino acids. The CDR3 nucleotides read TGTGCCAGCCCGAGGGCAGGGCCCACCTCAACCACGTTCTTC. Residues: CASPRAGPTSTTFF.

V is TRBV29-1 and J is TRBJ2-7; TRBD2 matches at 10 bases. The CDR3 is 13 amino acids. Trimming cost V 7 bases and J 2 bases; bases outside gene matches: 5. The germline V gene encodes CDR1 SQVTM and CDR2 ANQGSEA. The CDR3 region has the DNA TGCAGCGCAGTAGCGGGAGGAACCTACGAGCAGTACTTC. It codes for CSAVAGGTYEQYF.

The CDR3 loop reads CASWSSSYNEQFF. The CDR3 DNA is TGTGCCAGTTGGAGCAGCTCCTACAATGAGCAGTTCTTC. The chain combines TRBV7-9 with TRBJ2-1; unclear D gene. Germline-derived CDR1 and CDR2 are SEHNR and FQNEAQ (reference sequence). The CDR3 runs to 13 residues. The V and J ends lost 9 bases and 0 bases respectively, with 9 bases between them.

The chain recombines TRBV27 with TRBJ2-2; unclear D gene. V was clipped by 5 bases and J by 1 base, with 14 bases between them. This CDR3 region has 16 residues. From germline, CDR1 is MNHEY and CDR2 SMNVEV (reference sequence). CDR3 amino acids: CASSERPLVNTGELFF. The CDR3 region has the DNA TGTGCCAGCAGTGAACGACCGTTAGTGAACACCGGGGAGCTGTTTTTT.

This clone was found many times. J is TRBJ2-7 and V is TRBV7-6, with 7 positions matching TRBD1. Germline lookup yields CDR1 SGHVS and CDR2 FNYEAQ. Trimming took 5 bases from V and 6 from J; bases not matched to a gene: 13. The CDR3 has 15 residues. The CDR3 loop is CASSPRQGASGEQYF. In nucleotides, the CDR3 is TGTGCCAGCAGCCCAAGACAGGGAGCTTCGGGCGAGCAGTACTTC.

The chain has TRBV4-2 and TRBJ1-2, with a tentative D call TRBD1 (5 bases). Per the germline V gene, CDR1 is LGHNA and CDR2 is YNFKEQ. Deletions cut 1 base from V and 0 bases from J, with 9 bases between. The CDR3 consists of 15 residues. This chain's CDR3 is CASSQGGVPNYGYTF. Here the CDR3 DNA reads TGTGCCAGCAGCCAAGGAGGGGTTCCTAACTATGGCTACACCTTC.